The 14 T cell receptor beta chains given below trace back to one sample, sequenced in a study of T cell responses to AZD1222 COVID-19 vaccine. Data came from immunoSEQ multiplex PCR; TCRdb stores just in-frame clones and leaves some out. The sample has about 67,000 clones, approximately 83% seen once. Sequenced here: peripheral blood, sampled 28 days after the second AZD1222 dose. The receptors here all came from an adult who received the AZD1222 COVID-19 vaccine.

CDR3 sequence reads: CASSPDRANQPQHF. CDR3 bases: TGTGCCAGCAGTCCTGACAGGGCGAATCAGCCCCAGCATTTT. The rearrangement joins TRBV4-2 to TRBJ1-5, with 7 bases aligning to TRBD1. CDR1 LGHNA and CDR2 YNFKEQ come from the germline V gene. The CDR3 sequence is 14 residues long. V gave up 6 bases and J gave up 4 bases; unmatched junction bases: 6.

The CDR3 loop is CSVEGQGAYEQYF. In DNA, the CDR3 is TGCAGCGTTGAAGGGCAGGGGGCCTACGAGCAGTACTTC. The chain uses TRBV29-1 and TRBJ2-7, with 7 positions matching TRBD1. Germline lookup yields CDR1 SQVTM and CDR2 ANQGSEA. V trimming: 1 base; J trimming: 2 bases; junction bases outside the gene matches: 2. The CDR3 has 13 residues.

V and J are TRBV9 and TRBJ2-7; D not certain. Per germline, CDR1 SGDLS and CDR2 YYNGEE. This CDR3 comprises 12 residues. The germline V and J ends were trimmed by 3 bases and 2 bases, with 6 bases remaining between them. CDR3 coding DNA: TGTGCCAGCAGCGGGGCGGCCTACGAGCAGTACTTC. This gives the protein CASSGAAYEQYF.

The chain employs TRBV5-6 and TRBJ2-4; 7 bases agree with TRBD1. This CDR3 has 18 residues. After removal of 5 bases from V and 0 bases from J, the junction contained 14 bases not matched to a gene. Per the germline V gene, CDR1 is SGHDT and CDR2 is YYEEEE. The CDR3 bases are TGTGCCAGCAGACCAGGCCGGGACAGACTATTAGCCAAAAACATTCAGTACTTC. This gives the protein CASRPGRDRLLAKNIQYF. The whole variable domain, remainder taken from reference TRBV5-6 and TRBJ2-4, is DAGVTQSPTHLIKTRGQQVTLRCSPKSGHDTVSWYQQALGQGPQFIFQYYEEEERQRGNFPDRFSGHQFPNYSSELNVNALLLGDSALYLCASRPGRDRLLAKNIQYFGAGTRLSVL.

The chain links TRBV15 to TRBJ2-7; a weak D match, TRBD2 (5 bases). Germline CDR1 is LNHNV and CDR2 is YYDKDF (reference sequence). The CDR3 covers 13 residues. V lost 0 bases, J lost 4 bases, and 7 bases lay in between. The CDR3 sequence is CATSRERTYEQYF. The CDR3 nucleotides read TGTGCCACCAGCAGAGAACGGACTTACGAGCAGTACTTC. The variable domain in full, completed from reference TRBV15 and TRBJ2-7, reads DAMVIQNPRYQVTQFGKPVTLSCSQTLNHNVMYWYQQKSSQAPKLLFHYYDKDFNNEADTPDNFQSRRPNTSFCFLDIRSPGLGDTAMYLCATSRERTYEQYFGPGTRLTVT.

The chain combines TRBV11-2 with TRBJ2-7; D gene unclear. Germline V gene data show CDR1 as SGHAT and CDR2 as FQNNGV. V lost 4 bases to trimming and J lost 3 bases, with 10 bases between them. CDR3 size: 13 residues. The CDR3 DNA sequence: TGTGCCAGCAGCTCCTCAGACATCTACGAGCAGTACTTC. This translates into CASSSSDIYEQYF. Supplemented by reference TRBV11-2 and TRBJ2-7, the full variable domain reads EAGVAQSPRYKIIEKRQSVAFWCNPISGHATLYWYQQILGQGPKLLIQFQNNGVVDDSQLPKDRFSAERLKGVDSTLKIQPAKLEDSAVYLCASSSSDIYEQYFGPGTRLTVT.

V and J are TRBV7-9 and TRBJ2-7; 8 bases align to TRBD1. The CDR3 covers 13 residues. The germline V gene has CDR1 SEHNR and CDR2 FQNEAQ (reference sequence). The V and J ends lost 5 bases and 7 bases, in that order; junction bases with no gene match: 7. The CDR3 region is CASSPGQGVEQYF. The CDR3, as DNA: TGTGCCAGCAGCCCCGGACAGGGTGTGGAGCAGTACTTC.

This chain's CDR3 is CASSESQTGRGEQFF. The DNA for the CDR3 is TGTGCCAGCAGTGAATCACAAACAGGGAGGGGTGAGCAGTTCTTC. This rearrangement joins TRBV25-1 to TRBJ2-1, with D possibly TRBD2 on 7 matching bases. With 1 base removed from V and 9 bases from J, the gap between germline ends came to 16 bases. The CDR3 length is 15 residues. Germline loops: CDR1 MGHDK, CDR2 SYGVNS.

V is TRBV7-2 and J is TRBJ2-6; 8 nucleotides align to TRBD1. J lost 0 bases, V lost 3 bases, and 10 bases had no gene match. The CDR3 loop spans 19 amino acids. From germline, CDR1 is SGHTA and CDR2 FQGNSA. The CDR3 region has the DNA TGTGCCAGCAGCTTGTTCCCCGGACAGGGTGCCTCTGGGGCCAACGTCCTGACTTTC. It codes for CASSLFPGQGASGANVLTF.

This chain joins TRBV20-1 and TRBJ1-5; D unclear. The CDR3 runs 11 residues. V was pared by 0 bases and J by 16 bases, with 13 bases between. Germline CDR1 DFQATT, CDR2 SNEGSKA (reference sequence). The CDR3 here is CSARDSTTTHF. In DNA form, the CDR3 reads TGCAGTGCTAGAGATTCCACAACAACCCATTTT.

The chain couples TRBV19 to TRBJ1-4, with D maybe TRBD1 (6 bases). Germline values: CDR1 LNHDA, CDR2 SQIVND (reference sequence). The CDR3 has 14 residues. V was clipped by 5 bases and J by 4 bases, with 11 bases between them. CDR3 sequence (DNA): TGTGCCAGTAGTGTCAGGGGATTTAATGAAAAACTGTTTTTT. It specifies CASSVRGFNEKLFF.

The chain combines TRBV3-1 (or the pseudogene TRBV3-2) with TRBJ2-3; TRBD1 agrees at 7 bases. This CDR3 is built from 13 residues. Looked up from germline, CDR1 is LGHDT and CDR2 is YNNKEL (reference sequence). Losses at the gene ends were 6 bases for V and 5 bases for J; bases not matched to a gene: 5. This CDR3 reads CASSRQGEDTQYF. CDR3 nucleotide sequence: TGTGCCAGCAGTCGACAGGGAGAAGATACGCAGTATTTT.

The rearrangement joins TRBV15 to TRBJ2-2; 11 nucleotides line up with TRBD1. This CDR3 is built from 16 residues. V shed 1 base and J 6 bases; nucleotides not matched to a gene: 4. Germline CDR1 and CDR2: LNHNV and YYDKDF (reference sequence). The CDR3 DNA follows: TGTGCCACCAGCAGAGCGGGGACAGGGGGGCCCGGGGAGCTGTTTTTT. It translates to CATSRAGTGGPGELFF.

This clone came up once. The rearrangement uses TRBV7-2 and TRBJ2-5; 9 positions agree with TRBD1. V was pared by 5 bases and J by 7 bases, with 8 bases of the junction left unmatched. This CDR3 contains 14 residues. Germline lookup yields CDR1 SGHTA and CDR2 FQGNSA. This CDR3 is CASSMAGTGSTQYF. The CDR3 DNA sequence: TGTGCCAGCAGCATGGCCGGGACAGGGTCGACCCAGTACTTC.